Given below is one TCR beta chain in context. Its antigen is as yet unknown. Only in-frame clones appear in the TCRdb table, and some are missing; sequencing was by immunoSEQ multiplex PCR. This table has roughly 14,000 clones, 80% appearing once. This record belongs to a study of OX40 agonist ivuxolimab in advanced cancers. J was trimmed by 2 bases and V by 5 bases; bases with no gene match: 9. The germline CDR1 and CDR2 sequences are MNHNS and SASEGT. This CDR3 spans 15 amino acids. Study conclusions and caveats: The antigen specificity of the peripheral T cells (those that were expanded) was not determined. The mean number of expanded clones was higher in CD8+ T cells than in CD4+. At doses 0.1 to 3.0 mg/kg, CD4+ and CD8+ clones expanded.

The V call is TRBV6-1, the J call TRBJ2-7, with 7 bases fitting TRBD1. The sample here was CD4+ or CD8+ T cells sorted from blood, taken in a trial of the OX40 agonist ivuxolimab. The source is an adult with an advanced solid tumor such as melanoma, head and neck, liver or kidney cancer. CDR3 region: CASSTLPGQTYEQYF. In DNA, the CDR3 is TGTGCCAGCAGTACGCTACCGGGACAGACCTACGAGCAGTACTTC.